The rows below give T cell receptor beta chains drawn from one sample of a study of shared clonotypes between healthy human individuals. TCRdb's table, derived via immunoSEQ multiplex PCR, lists solely in-frame clones and lacks some. The table lists millions of clones, roughly 95% of them singletons. Sequenced material: naive CD8+ T cells sorted from blood. The receptors stem from a man aged 18 to 35 in good health. Each CDR3 is given with its conserved first and last residue. Fields, in order: V gene, D gene, J gene, CDR3 DNA, CDR3 protein. D genes are given only for firm matches.

TRBV7-8,TRBD2,TRBJ2-7,TGTGCCAGCAGCTATGGACTAGCGGGAGTGTCAAACGAGCAGTACTTC,CASSYGLAGVSNEQYF
TRBV27,.,TRBJ2-7,TGTGCCAGCAGTTTACGACTCCGGGGCTACGAGCAGTACTTC,CASSLRLRGYEQYF
TRBV4-3,.,TRBJ1-2,TGCGCCAGCAGCCAAGATTCAGGGAACTATGGCTACACCTTC,CASSQDSGNYGYTF
TRBV4-1,.,TRBJ1-2,TGCGCCAGCAGCCAAGTCGCGGGGTCCATCGACGAGGTCTACACCTTC,CASSQVAGSIDEVYTF
TRBV5-1,TRBD1,TRBJ1-5,TGCGCCAGCAGCGAATGGACAGGTCCTAGCAATCAGCCCCAGCATTTT,CASSEWTGPSNQPQHF
TRBV27,.,TRBJ2-7,TGTGCCAGCAGTCCCCTGGGAGGCTCCTACGAGCAGTACTTC,CASSPLGGSYEQYF
TRBV4-3,.,TRBJ1-1,TGCGCCAGCAGCCAAGATGGCGAGGGAATCGGCATGAACACTGAAGCTTTCTTT,CASSQDGEGIGMNTEAFF
TRBV19,.,TRBJ1-1,TGTGCCAGACTCGTACCGATGAACACTGAAGCTTTCTTT,CARLVPMNTEAFF
TRBV2,TRBD1,TRBJ1-3,TGTGCCAGCAGGACAGGGGAGGGAAACACCATATATTTT,CASRTGEGNTIYF
TRBV28,TRBD1,TRBJ2-5,TGTGCCAGCAGTTTCGGGACAGGGCTCCAAGAGACCCAGTACTTC,CASSFGTGLQETQYF
TRBV11-1,.,TRBJ1-3,TGTGCCAGCAGCTCCTGGGACATCGGAAACACCATATATTTT,CASSSWDIGNTIYF
TRBV7-7,.,TRBJ2-1,TGTGCTAGCAGCTTATTGGGGGGCCCTTACAATGAGCAGTTCTTC,CASSLLGGPYNEQFF
TRBV7-9,.,TRBJ2-3,TGTGCCAGCAGCTTCCCTACTGGAAACCCCGAGGATACGCAGTATTTT,CASSFPTGNPEDTQYF
TRBV10-1,.,TRBJ2-1,TGCGCCAGCAGTGAGTCGCGCCAGGGGAATGAGCAGTTCTTC,CASSESRQGNEQFF
TRBV7-9,.,TRBJ2-2,TGTGCCAGCAGCCCGGGGCCTACAGGGCCCGGGGAGCTGTTTTTT,CASSPGPTGPGELFF
TRBV4-1,.,TRBJ2-3,TGCGCCAGCAGCCAAGTAGGGGCTACAGATACGCAGTATTTT,CASSQVGATDTQYF
TRBV6-6,.,TRBJ2-4,TGTGCCAGCAGTTATCACGAGGGGGAAAACATTCAGTACTTC,CASSYHEGENIQYF
TRBV5-6,TRBD1,TRBJ2-7,TGTGCCAGCAGCCCAAAGACAGGGTTTAGCTCCTACGAGCAGTACTTC,CASSPKTGFSSYEQYF
TRBV6-6,.,TRBJ1-1,TGTGCCAGCAGTTATTTGGTGAACACTGAAGCTTTCTTT,CASSYLVNTEAFF
TRBV27,.,TRBJ1-6,TGTGCCAGCAGTCCCCTCTGGGATTCACCCCTCCACTTT,CASSPLWDSPLHF
TRBV5-4,.,TRBJ1-2,TGTGCCAGCAGCTCCTTGACAGAAAACTATGGCTACACCTTC,CASSSLTENYGYTF
TRBV28,TRBD1,TRBJ2-5,TGTGCCAGCAGTACCTATGACCACAGGGGTCAAGAGACCCAGTACTTC,CASSTYDHRGQETQYF
TRBV27,TRBD1,TRBJ2-5,TGTGCCAGCAGTTCCCCAGGGACAGCCCCCGGGGAGACCCAGTACTTC,CASSSPGTAPGETQYF
TRBV27,.,TRBJ2-7,TGTGCCAGCAGTCCGGGGACGGACTACGAGCAGTACTTC,CASSPGTDYEQYF
TRBV4-3,.,TRBJ2-7,TGCGCCCGAACGGAGACCTACGAGCAGTACTTC,CARTETYEQYF
TRBV30,.,TRBJ1-2,TGTGCCTGGAGCCTAACACGGTTCTTAATCTATGGCTACACCTTC,CAWSLTRFLIYGYTF
TRBV11-2,.,TRBJ2-7,TGTGCCAGCAGCCTAACGCCGGCCCACGAGCAGTACTTC,CASSLTPAHEQYF